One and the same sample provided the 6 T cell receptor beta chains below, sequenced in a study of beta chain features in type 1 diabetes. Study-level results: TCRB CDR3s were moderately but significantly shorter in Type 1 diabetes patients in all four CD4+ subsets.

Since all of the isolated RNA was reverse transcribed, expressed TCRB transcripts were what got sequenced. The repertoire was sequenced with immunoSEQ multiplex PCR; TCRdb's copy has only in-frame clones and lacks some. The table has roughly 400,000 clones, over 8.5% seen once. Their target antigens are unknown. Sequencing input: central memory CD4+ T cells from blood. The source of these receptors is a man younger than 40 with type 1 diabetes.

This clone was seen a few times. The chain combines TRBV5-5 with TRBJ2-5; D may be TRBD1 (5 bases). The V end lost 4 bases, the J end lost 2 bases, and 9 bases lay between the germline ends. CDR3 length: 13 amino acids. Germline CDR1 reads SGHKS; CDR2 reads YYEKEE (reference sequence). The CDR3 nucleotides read TGTGCCAGCAGCATGAGACAGCAAGAGACCCAGTACTTC. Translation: CASSMRQQETQYF.

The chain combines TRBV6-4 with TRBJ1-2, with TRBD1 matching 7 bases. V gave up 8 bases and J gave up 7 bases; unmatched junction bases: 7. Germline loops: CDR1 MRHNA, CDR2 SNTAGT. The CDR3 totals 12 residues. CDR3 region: CASGGQSGGYTF. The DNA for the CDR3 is TGTGCCAGCGGGGGACAGAGTGGTGGCTACACCTTC.

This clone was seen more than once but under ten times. DNA of the CDR3: TGCAGTGCTCCCCCCTCAGATACGCAGTATTTT. Translating gives CSAPPSDTQYF. J is TRBJ2-3 and V is TRBV20-1, with D uncertain. CDR3 length: 11 amino acids. Germline V gene lookup returns CDR1 DFQATT and CDR2 SNEGSKA (reference sequence). Deletions cut 5 bases from V and 4 bases from J, with 7 bases between.

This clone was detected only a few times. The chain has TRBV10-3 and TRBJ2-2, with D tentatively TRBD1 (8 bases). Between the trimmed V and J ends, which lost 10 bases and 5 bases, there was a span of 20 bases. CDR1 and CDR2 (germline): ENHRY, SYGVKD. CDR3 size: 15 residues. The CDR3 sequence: CASVGGDRTTGELFF. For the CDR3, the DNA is TGTGCCAGCGTAGGGGGGGACAGGACAACCGGGGAGCTGTTTTTT.

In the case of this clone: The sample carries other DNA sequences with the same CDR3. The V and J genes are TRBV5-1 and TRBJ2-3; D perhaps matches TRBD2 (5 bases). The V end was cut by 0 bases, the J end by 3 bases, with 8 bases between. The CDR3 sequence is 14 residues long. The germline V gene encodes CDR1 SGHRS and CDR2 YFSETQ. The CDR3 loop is CASSLDSGTDTQYF. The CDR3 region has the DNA TGCGCCAGCAGCTTGGATTCGGGAACAGATACGCAGTATTTT.

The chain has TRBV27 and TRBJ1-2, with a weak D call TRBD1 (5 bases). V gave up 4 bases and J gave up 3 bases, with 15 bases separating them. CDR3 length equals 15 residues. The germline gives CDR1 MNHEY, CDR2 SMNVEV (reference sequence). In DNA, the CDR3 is TGTGCCAGCAGTTCCTACACCGGGACGGACTATGGCTACACCTTC. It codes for CASSSYTGTDYGYTF.